This TCR beta chain was identified during a study of T cell responses to AZD1222 COVID-19 vaccine. Study-wide findings and caveats: Two doses of AZD1222 preceded a rise in Spike-specific TCR breadth and depth. Seropositivity was recorded at baseline in only six AZD1222 recipients. CD4 TCRs linked to vaccination spanned spike, dominating at 160-218 and 743-854. Without day 14 samples, only post-peak T cell repertoires were studied.

The method was immunoSEQ multiplex PCR; TCRdb's version includes in-frame clones alone and lacks a portion of them. The data show over 100,000 clones, more than 70% seen once. V was trimmed by 3 bases and J by 9 bases, leaving 13 bases between them. The germline CDR1 and CDR2 sequences are SGHRS and YFSETQ. This CDR3 comprises 13 residues. A remark on this clone: Its antigen is currently unknown.

The chain employs TRBV5-1 and TRBJ1-5; TRBD1 might be the D (5 bases). The receptor comes from an adult in good health. Sequencing used peripheral blood, obtained on day 0 of AZD1222 vaccination. The CDR3 nucleotides are TGCGCCAGCAGCTCCAGTGGGGGGTTGCCCCAGCATTTT. Translated, it gives CASSSSGGLPQHF.